The clone carrying this TCR beta chain was recorded a few times. The study drew participants aged about 18 to 89 years from 24 US areas. Categorization into cohorts depended on clinical history that participants reported. Two negative PCRs, clearance, or symptom resolution were required of recovered Cohort 3 donors. Methods used by the authors: It was from reference gene primer amplification that nucleated cell counts were estimated. Generated by immunoSEQ multiplex PCR, the TCRdb table keeps only in-frame clones and is missing some. That table gives V, J and clone size, and the DNA gave D and trimming. The sample lists 150,000 to 200,000 clones; about 89% were seen once. Looked up from germline, CDR1 is LGHNA and CDR2 is YSLEER. The CDR3 runs 19 residues. V dropped 3 bases and J dropped 1; count of bases not matched to a gene: 6. This sample stems from a study of blood T cell repertoires in COVID-19.

The receptor was isolated from a woman younger than 30 who had recovered from COVID-19. The chain employs TRBV4-3 and TRBJ2-6; the match to TRBD2 covers 13 bases. Sequenced material: PBMCs or T cells enriched from blood (not recorded which). CDR3 sequence: CASSHLGTSGASGANVLTF. The CDR3 DNA follows: TGCGCCAGCAGCCACCTTGGGACTAGCGGGGCGTCTGGGGCCAACGTCCTGACTTTC.